Each of the 10 T cell receptor beta chains below was sequenced from the same sample in a study of cytomegalovirus exposure and HLA in healthy donors. The PCR used 60 Vbeta and 13 Jbeta primers. Some clones are missing from TCRdb's copy, which holds only in-frame ones; the method was immunoSEQ multiplex PCR. There are around 150,000 clones in the sample; roughly 85% occur only once, and around 8% lies in the top ten. Sequenced sample: PBMCs. The receptors shown here come from a male donor in good health and CMV-seropositive.

This clone was seen just once. The chain employs TRBV10-2 and TRBJ2-7; 14 bases match TRBD2. The V and J ends lost 8 bases and 0 bases, in that order; junction bases with no gene match: 0. The CDR3 consists of 14 residues. The germline V gene encodes CDR1 WSHSY and CDR2 SAAADI. The CDR3 is CASGTSGSSYEQYF. CDR3 in DNA: TGCGCCAGCGGGACTAGCGGGAGCTCCTACGAGCAGTACTTC.

V gene TRBV7-7 combines with J gene TRBJ2-2; 8 bases line up with TRBD1. V was clipped by 4 bases and J by 6 bases; unmatched bases: 4. The CDR3 length is 14 residues. CDR1 and CDR2 (germline): SSHAT, FNYEAQ (reference sequence). CDR3 nucleotide sequence: TGTGCCAGCAGCTCGGACAGGGCCTCCGGGGAGCTGTTTTTT. Its protein is CASSSDRASGELFF.

This clone was observed a handful of times. This chain connects TRBV28 to TRBJ1-1, with 8 bases fitting TRBD1. The CDR3 is 14 amino acids. The V gene end was trimmed by 6 bases and the J gene end by 4 bases; junction bases not matched to a gene: 7. In germline, CDR1 is MDHEN, CDR2 SYDVKM. CDR3 loop: CASSRTGKLTEAFF. The CDR3 DNA follows: TGTGCCAGCAGCAGGACAGGGAAGCTCACTGAAGCTTTCTTT.

This clone was picked up a small number of times. The V gene is TRBV7-9, the J gene TRBJ2-1; 7 nucleotides agree with TRBD2. V lost 4 bases, J lost 5 bases, and 8 bases stayed unmatched. Germline values: CDR1 SEHNR, CDR2 FQNEAQ (reference sequence). The CDR3 length is 15 residues. The CDR3 here is CASSSTSHGDNEQFF. The CDR3 coding sequence is TGTGCCAGCAGCTCGACTAGCCACGGCGACAATGAGCAGTTCTTC. The complete variable domain, with remaining parts taken from reference TRBV7-9 and TRBJ2-1, reads DTGVSQNPRHKITKRGQNVTFRCDPISEHNRLYWYRQTLGQGPEFLTYFQNEAQLEKSRLLSDRFSAERPKGSFSTLEIQRTEQGDSAMYLCASSSTSHGDNEQFFGPGTRLTVL.

J is TRBJ2-7 and V is TRBV10-2; TRBD1 matches at 7 bases. The CDR3 is 16 residues long. Losses at the gene ends were 2 bases for V and 0 bases for J; bases not matched to a gene: 7. Germline V CDR1 and CDR2: WSHSY, SAAADI. CDR3 residues: CASSEPRGTASYEQYF. The CDR3 DNA reads TGCGCCAGCAGTGAGCCCCGTGGGACAGCCTCCTACGAGCAGTACTTC.

V is TRBV11-3 and J is TRBJ2-5; 8 nucleotides line up with TRBD1. CDR3 length: 15 amino acids. The ends lost 0 bases at V and 2 bases at J; junction bases unmatched: 2. Germline CDR1 SGHNT, CDR2 YENEEA. For the CDR3, the DNA is TGTGCCAGCAGCTTAGACAGGGGGCTTCAAGAGACCCAGTACTTC. Translating it yields CASSLDRGLQETQYF. The whole variable domain, remainder taken from reference TRBV11-3 and TRBJ2-5, is EAGVVQSPRYKIIEKKQPVAFWCNPISGHNTLYWYLQNLGQGPELLIRYENEEAVDDSQLPKDRFSAERLKGVDSTLKIQPAELGDSAVYLCASSLDRGLQETQYFGPGTRLLVL.

V usage is TRBV27 and J usage is TRBJ1-6; D is unresolved. Germline loops: CDR1 MNHEY, CDR2 SMNVEV (reference sequence). There are 15 residues in the CDR3. The ends were cut back, 11 bases at V and 0 bases at J, with 14 bases in the middle. The CDR3 here is CAAWASSSYNSPLHF. For the CDR3, the DNA is TGTGCCGCCTGGGCATCAAGCTCCTATAATTCACCCCTCCACTTT.

This clone was seen a handful of times. The chain is built from TRBV4-3 and TRBJ2-7, with a weak D call TRBD1 (6 bases). Germline V gene sequence: CDR1 LGHNA, CDR2 YSLEER. The length of the CDR3 is 15 residues. Trimming cost V 4 bases and J 3 bases, with 16 bases left between them. The DNA of the CDR3 is TGCGCCAGCAGCCCCGGGACACGGGTAGTCTACGAGCAGTACTTC. Protein sequence: CASSPGTRVVYEQYF.

The chain couples TRBV7-9 to TRBJ1-2, with 7 bases fitting TRBD1. The CDR3 spans 14 residues. The V gene's germline CDR1 is SEHNR and CDR2 FQNEAQ (reference sequence). With V trimmed by 5 bases and J by 4 bases, 7 bases remained unmatched. The CDR3 is CASSRVGTAYGYTF. The CDR3, as DNA: TGTGCCAGCAGCCGAGTAGGGACAGCCTATGGCTACACCTTC.

The chain has TRBV19 and TRBJ1-1; TRBD1 agrees at 8 bases. V shed 5 bases and J 4 bases; nucleotides not matched to a gene: 9. Germline assignment: CDR1 LNHDA and CDR2 SQIVND (reference sequence). The CDR3 runs 15 residues. DNA of the CDR3: TGTGCCAGTAGTCTCTTGGACAGGGAGTCCACTGAAGCTTTCTTT. Translating gives CASSLLDRESTEAFF.